The 31 T cell receptor beta chains presented below share a single source sample, sequenced in a study of T cell changes during pregnancy in multiple sclerosis. Libraries were prepared by immunoSEQ multiplex PCR; TCRdb keeps only in-frame clonotypes and omits some of them. The profile shows tens of thousands of clones, 85% to 95% of them singletons. The sample here was CD8+ T cells from peripheral blood mononuclear cells, taken before pregnancy. These receptor sequences come from a female donor with multiple sclerosis, enrolled in a pregnancy study.

In its sample, this clone was seen once. This rearrangement joins TRBV28 to TRBJ2-5; 8 nucleotides match TRBD2. Losses at the gene ends were 6 bases for V and 4 bases for J; bases not matched to a gene: 4. Germline CDR1 is MDHEN and CDR2 is SYDVKM. This CDR3 region has 13 residues. The CDR3 loop is CASSPSGRETQYF. CDR3 DNA sequence: TGTGCCAGCAGCCCTAGCGGGCGAGAGACCCAGTACTTC.

V is TRBV2 and J is TRBJ2-1; TRBD2 matches at 7 bases. The CDR3 length is 13 residues. Germline values: CDR1 SNHLY, CDR2 FYNNEI. Unmatched junction bases numbered 6, after V lost 10 bases and J lost 3 bases. The CDR3 sequence: CATTLADYNEQFF. Written as DNA, the CDR3 is TGTGCCACAACTCTAGCGGACTACAATGAGCAGTTCTTC.

The V call is TRBV6-1, the J call TRBJ2-2; D gene ambiguous. This CDR3 has 12 amino acids. The germline V gene has CDR1 MNHNS and CDR2 SASEGT. Deletions cut 8 bases from V and 4 bases from J, with 8 bases between. In nucleotides, the CDR3 is TGTGCCAGCGGAGTTGTCACCGGGGAGCTGTTTTTT. It codes for CASGVVTGELFF.

The genes are TRBV9 and TRBJ2-1, with 9 positions matching TRBD1. Trimming took 1 base from V and 6 from J; bases not matched to a gene: 5. Germline V gene sequence: CDR1 SGDLS, CDR2 YYNGEE. This CDR3 has 15 amino acids. The CDR3 DNA sequence: TGTGCCAGCAGCGTAACAGGGGGCAACGCCAATGAGCAGTTCTTC. It specifies CASSVTGGNANEQFF.

The chain is built from TRBV13 and TRBJ2-3; D remains unclear. The CDR3 runs to 12 residues. V dropped 2 bases and J dropped 6 bases, with 6 bases sitting between them. Germline values: CDR1 PRHDT, CDR2 FYEKMQ (reference sequence). The CDR3 spells CASSLSSDTQYF. The DNA of the CDR3 is TGTGCCAGCAGCTTAAGTAGCGATACGCAGTATTTT.

The rearrangement links TRBV5-6 to TRBJ2-1; a possible D gene is TRBD2 (5 bases). Germline V gene data show CDR1 as SGHDT and CDR2 as YYEEEE. CDR3 length: 13 residues. Trimming took off 0 bases at V and 8 bases at J, with 9 bases between the two ends. This CDR3 is CASSLASRYEQFF. In DNA, the CDR3 is TGTGCCAGCAGCTTGGCTAGCCGGTATGAGCAGTTCTTC.

The genes are TRBV2 and TRBJ2-5, with 10 bases lining up with TRBD2. The CDR3 extends over 18 amino acids. Germline V gene data show CDR1 as SNHLY and CDR2 as FYNNEI. J was trimmed by 5 bases and V by 6 bases; bases with no gene match: 18. The CDR3 DNA reads as TGTGCCAGCAGAGCTCCGGGACTAGCGTCCTTTACCGGGGAGACCCAGTACTTC. Its translation is CASRAPGLASFTGETQYF.

The chain employs TRBV9 and TRBJ1-2; D is unresolved. The CDR3 spans 15 residues. Looked up from germline, CDR1 is SGDLS and CDR2 is YYNGEE. Trimming cost V 1 base and J 8 bases, with 18 bases left between them. CDR3 nucleotides: TGTGCCAGCAGCGTACGAGCCCTCACATCGAGGGGCTACACCTTC. It translates to CASSVRALTSRGYTF.

This sequence joins TRBV7-9 and TRBJ1-1; TRBD1 aligns across 9 bases. The CDR3 has 12 amino acids. Germline V CDR1 and CDR2: SEHNR, FQNEAQ (reference sequence). V was pared by 1 base and J by 11 bases, with 2 bases of the junction left unmatched. The CDR3 coding sequence is TGTGCCAGCAGCTTAGACAGGGGGCCTGCTTTCTTT. It specifies CASSLDRGPAFF.

V is TRBV29-1 and J is TRBJ1-2; D is uncertain. V was trimmed by 0 bases and J by 7 bases, leaving 6 bases between them. The CDR3 sequence is 11 residues long. The germline V gene encodes CDR1 SQVTM and CDR2 ANQGSEA. CDR3 DNA sequence: TGCAGCGTTGAAGATCGTCGTGGCTACACCTTC. Protein sequence: CSVEDRRGYTF.

CDR3 bases: TGTGCCATCAGTGAGTCATGGCAGGGGGCGCCGGGTTCCTACAATGAGCAGTTCTTC. This gives the protein CAISESWQGAPGSYNEQFF. The rearrangement joins TRBV10-3 to TRBJ2-1; 8 positions agree with TRBD1. V gave up 0 bases and J gave up 1 base; unmatched junction bases: 11. The CDR3 length is 19 residues. The germline V gene has CDR1 ENHRY and CDR2 SYGVKD.

The V gene is TRBV4-1, the J gene TRBJ2-1, with D tentatively TRBD2 (5 bases). This CDR3 comprises 16 residues. Germline CDR1 reads MGHRA; CDR2 reads YSYEKL. Trimming took off 0 bases at V and 1 base at J, with 10 bases between the two ends. Here the CDR3 reads CASSQEGWESYNEQFF. DNA of the CDR3: TGCGCCAGCAGCCAAGAGGGGTGGGAGTCCTACAATGAGCAGTTCTTC.

V usage is TRBV27 and J usage is TRBJ2-7; D may be TRBD1 (6 bases). The CDR3 is made up of 14 amino acids. Trimming took off 6 bases at V and 3 bases at J, with 15 bases between the two ends. Germline values: CDR1 MNHEY, CDR2 SMNVEV (reference sequence). CDR3 region: CASSPGNRVYEQYF. DNA of the CDR3: TGTGCCAGCAGCCCAGGTAACAGGGTCTACGAGCAGTACTTC.

The chain recombines TRBV7-9 with TRBJ1-1, with a tentative D call TRBD1 (6 bases). Germline V gives CDR1 SEHNR, CDR2 FQNEAQ (reference sequence). Trimming removed 4 bases from V and 6 bases from J, with 18 bases in between. The CDR3 is 15 residues long. This CDR3 reads CASSSTGFRSPEAFF. The DNA of the CDR3 is TGTGCCAGCAGCTCAACAGGGTTTAGGTCGCCTGAAGCTTTCTTT.

This sequence joins TRBV6-6 and TRBJ1-1; no firm D call. CDR3 length equals 13 residues. V lost 2 bases to trimming and J lost 5 bases, with 9 bases between them. Germline V gene sequence: CDR1 MNHNY, CDR2 SVGAGI (reference sequence). CDR3 loop: CASSYAHRTEAFF. DNA for the CDR3: TGTGCCAGCAGTTACGCCCACAGAACTGAAGCTTTCTTT.

The chain is built from TRBV9 and TRBJ2-6; 9 nucleotides line up with TRBD1. The germline V gene encodes CDR1 SGDLS and CDR2 YYNGEE. Trimming removed 0 bases from V and 1 base from J; junction bases left unmatched: 5. This CDR3 spans 18 amino acids. The CDR3 nucleotides read TGTGCCAGCAGCGTAGTCGGGACAGGGAAGTCTGGGGCCAACGTCCTGACTTTC. Protein: CASSVVGTGKSGANVLTF.

The chain carries TRBV30 and TRBJ2-5; weak D call: TRBD2 (7 bases). The CDR3 has 17 amino acids. Germline V gene data show CDR1 as GTSNPN and CDR2 as SVGIG (reference sequence). V was clipped by 0 bases and J by 1 base, with 18 bases between them. The CDR3 DNA reads TGTGCCTGGAGTGTAGAAGGGGGGGGGCCTCTCCAAGAGACCCAGTACTTC. It is translated as CAWSVEGGGPLQETQYF. Variable domain in full (rest from reference TRBV30 and TRBJ2-5): SQTIHQWPATLVQPVGSPLSLECTVEGTSNPNLYWYRQAAGRGLQLLFYSVGIGQISSEVPQNLSASRPQDRQFILSSKKLLLSDSGFYLCAWSVEGGGPLQETQYFGPGTRLLVL.

This chain links TRBV6-6 with TRBJ2-7; 8 nucleotides line up with TRBD2. Germline loops: CDR1 MNHNY, CDR2 SVGAGI (reference sequence). J gave up 5 bases and V 9 bases, and 9 bases lay outside the gene matches. This CDR3 contains 13 residues. CDR3 residues: CASSSGSNDEQYF. CDR3 DNA: TGTGCCAGTTCCAGCGGGAGTAACGACGAGCAGTACTTC.

This clone was counted a single time. J is TRBJ1-2 and V is TRBV27; weak D call: TRBD1 (6 bases). V lost 2 bases, J lost 6 bases, and 19 bases lay in between. Germline assignment: CDR1 MNHEY and CDR2 SMNVEV (reference sequence). CDR3 length equals 16 residues. The CDR3 sequence: CASSLSLGGAVDGYTF. CDR3 DNA sequence: TGTGCCAGCAGTTTAAGCCTAGGGGGTGCGGTGGATGGCTACACCTTC.

In its sample, this clone was seen once. The chain uses TRBV7-6 and TRBJ2-7, with D possibly being TRBD1 (6 bases). The germline V gene encodes CDR1 SGHVS and CDR2 FNYEAQ. V lost 2 bases and J 4 bases, leaving 12 bases between the germline ends. CDR3 length: 14 residues. Written as DNA, the CDR3 is TGTGCCAGCAGCTTAAGGGAAAGGGGGTACGAGCAGTACTTC. Encoded protein: CASSLRERGYEQYF.

The rearrangement uses TRBV7-9 and TRBJ2-1; D remains ambiguous. Trimming took off 5 bases at V and 0 bases at J, with 5 bases between the two ends. CDR3 size: 13 residues. From germline, CDR1 is SEHNR and CDR2 FQNEAQ (reference sequence). The CDR3 is CASSPGSYNEQFF. Written as DNA, the CDR3 is TGTGCCAGCAGCCCGGGCTCCTACAATGAGCAGTTCTTC.

This chain links TRBV7-9 with TRBJ2-2; 8 nucleotides line up with TRBD1. Germline loops: CDR1 SEHNR, CDR2 FQNEAQ (reference sequence). The length of the CDR3 is 15 residues. Unmatched junction bases numbered 9, after V lost 5 bases and J lost 7 bases. The CDR3 nucleotides read TGTGCCAGCAGCCTTGACAGGGGAAGCGGCGGGGAGCTGTTTTTT. Encoded protein: CASSLDRGSGGELFF. Supplemented by reference TRBV7-9 and TRBJ2-2, the full variable domain reads DTGVSQNPRHKITKRGQNVTFRCDPISEHNRLYWYRQTLGQGPEFLTYFQNEAQLEKSRLLSDRFSAERPKGSFSTLEIQRTEQGDSAMYLCASSLDRGSGGELFFGEGSRLTVL.

CDR3 sequence reads: CAWSVEGWSNIAKNIQYF. The DNA for the CDR3 is TGTGCCTGGAGTGTAGAGGGTTGGAGTAATATAGCCAAAAACATTCAGTACTTC. The chain combines TRBV30 with TRBJ2-4, with D maybe TRBD2 (5 bases). Trimming cost V 0 bases and J 0 bases, with 18 bases left between them. This CDR3 contains 18 residues. Germline V gives CDR1 GTSNPN, CDR2 SVGIG (reference sequence).

This clone was picked up one time. This rearrangement joins TRBV5-6 to TRBJ2-1; no firm D call. Germline V gene data show CDR1 as SGHDT and CDR2 as YYEEEE. The CDR3 consists of 15 residues. V lost 0 bases to trimming and J lost 0 bases, with 7 bases between them. The CDR3 bases are TGTGCCAGCAGCTTGGACCCGAGCTCCTACAATGAGCAGTTCTTC. Encoded protein: CASSLDPSSYNEQFF.

V and J are TRBV2 and TRBJ2-2, with 9 bases that match TRBD1. The length of the CDR3 is 14 residues. Trimming cost V 8 bases and J 6 bases; bases outside gene matches: 7. Germline-derived CDR1 and CDR2 are SNHLY and FYNNEI. CDR3 sequence (DNA): TGTGCCAGCTGGGACAGGGTCAGTGCCGGGGAGCTGTTTTTT. Its translation is CASWDRVSAGELFF.

The chain combines TRBV12-5 with TRBJ2-1, with D tentatively TRBD1 (5 bases). Germline V CDR1 and CDR2: LGHNT, FRNRAP. The CDR3 is made up of 13 amino acids. Trimming left V 3 bases short and J 5 bases short, with 8 bases between. CDR3 bases: TGTGCTAGTGGTTTAGGCAGGGACAATGAGCAGTTCTTC. Its translation is CASGLGRDNEQFF.

The rearrangement links TRBV9 to TRBJ2-3, with 8 bases aligning to TRBD1. Trimming cost V 4 bases and J 4 bases; bases outside gene matches: 2. Germline CDR1 reads SGDLS; CDR2 reads YYNGEE. The CDR3 has 13 residues. As DNA, the CDR3 is TGTGCCAGCAGCCCGGACAGGGCAGATACGCAGTATTTT. Its translation is CASSPDRADTQYF.

In its sample, this clone was seen once. This chain joins TRBV28 and TRBJ2-3; 10 bases are shared with TRBD1. The CDR3 spans 18 residues. The V gene's germline CDR1 is MDHEN and CDR2 SYDVKM. The V gene end was trimmed by 5 bases and the J gene end by 2 bases; junction bases not matched to a gene: 13. For the CDR3, the DNA is TGTGCCAGCAGTATGGACAGGGGGTTCCCAAGCCCCACAGATACGCAGTATTTT. It codes for CASSMDRGFPSPTDTQYF.

V and J are TRBV28 and TRBJ1-5, with 7 bases matching TRBD1. Per the germline V gene, CDR1 is MDHEN and CDR2 is SYDVKM. The ends lost 7 bases at V and 6 bases at J; junction bases unmatched: 12. The CDR3 has 15 amino acids. The CDR3 DNA reads as TGTGCCAGCAAAGCACATACAGGGGTTCGTCAGCCCCAGCATTTT. This translates into CASKAHTGVRQPQHF.

The chain uses TRBV5-1 and TRBJ2-7; D remains ambiguous. Germline assignment: CDR1 SGHRS and CDR2 YFSETQ. The V end was cut by 1 base, the J end by 7 bases, with 6 bases between. This CDR3 spans 11 amino acids. The CDR3 DNA reads TGCGCCAGCAGCTTGAACGCGGAGCAGTACTTC. The encoded protein is CASSLNAEQYF.

The genes are TRBV28 and TRBJ1-2; possibly TRBD1 for D (6 bases). CDR3 length: 14 amino acids. Trimming left V 5 bases short and J 1 base short, with 11 bases between. Germline loops: CDR1 MDHEN, CDR2 SYDVKM. CDR3 protein: CASSPGTLNYGYTF. The CDR3 DNA is TGTGCCAGCAGTCCCGGGACACTTAACTATGGCTACACCTTC.